Sequencing of this TCR beta chain was carried out in a study of T-cell reconstitution after alpha-beta-depleted transplantation in children. Preparation of the TCRbeta library used unique molecular identifiers. TCRdb redid the calling of the PCR reads with MiXCR, one entry per CDR3 protein. Altogether over 300,000 distinct CDR3 sequences are present, about 9.4% being singletons, with the ten largest covering around 2.3%. This CDR3 has 14 amino acids. Germline V CDR1 and CDR2: LGHDT, YNNKEL (reference sequence). The germline V and J ends were trimmed by 1 base and 4 bases, with 10 bases remaining between them.

The chain is built from TRBV3-1 and TRBJ2-5; D is perhaps TRBD1 (5 bases). The TCR was taken from a human donor who donated a stem cell graft to a child with acute lymphoblastic leukemia. Sequenced material: PBMCs from the stem cell graft donor, taken from the stem cell graft. CDR3 bases: TGTGCCAGCAGCCAAGCCTGGGGCCCAGAGACCCAGTACTTC. This codes for CASSQAWGPETQYF.